A selection of T cell receptor beta chains follows, all from one sample in a study of human T cells and chemical hapten exposure. In TCRdb, the RACE reads were re-called with MiXCR into one record per CDR3 protein. The table shows 74,000 or so distinct CDR3 sequences, with approximately 12% occurring only once. The sample here was whole blood, taken in connection with sensitization to the hapten diphenylcyclopropenone (DPC). Receptors originate from a woman aged 55-70 years with alopecia areata. Some clones in this sample may be carry-over from other donors' samples. The CDR3 runs from the conserved cysteine through the conserved F or W. Each record gives: D gene, V gene, J gene, clone size, CDR3 protein, CDR3 DNA. A D gene is named only where the DNA matches it firmly. Only some rows state a clone size, as once, few, many or a class for expanded clones.

d_gene: NA; v_gene: TRBV11-2; j_gene: TRBJ2-2; abundance: many; CDR3aa: CASSPGFRANTGELFF; CDR3nt: TGTGCCAGCAGCCCAGGGTTTCGAGCGAACACCGGGGAGCTGTTTTTT
d_gene: NA; v_gene: TRBV20-1; j_gene: TRBJ2-3; abundance: few; CDR3aa: CSASTVSTDTQYF; CDR3nt: TGCAGTGCTTCGACGGTTAGCACAGATACGCAGTATTTT
d_gene: NA; v_gene: TRBV27; j_gene: TRBJ2-5; abundance: NA; CDR3aa: CASTRHRGAGAGQETQYF; CDR3nt: TGTGCCAGCACCCGTCACCGGGGGGCAGGGGCCGGCCAAGAGACCCAGTACTTC
d_gene: NA; v_gene: TRBV7-6; j_gene: TRBJ2-7; abundance: many; CDR3aa: CASSLGVRGEQYF; CDR3nt: TGTGCCAGCAGCTTAGGTGTCCGAGGGGAGCAGTACTTC
d_gene: NA; v_gene: TRBV2; j_gene: TRBJ1-1; abundance: few; CDR3aa: CASSATPRAEAFF; CDR3nt: TGTGCCAGCAGCGCGACACCCCGGGCCGAAGCTTTCTTT
d_gene: NA; v_gene: TRBV5-6; j_gene: TRBJ2-1; abundance: NA; CDR3aa: CASSVRGSYNEQFF; CDR3nt: TGTGCCAGCAGCGTTAGGGGGTCCTACAATGAGCAGTTCTTC
d_gene: NA; v_gene: TRBV4-2; j_gene: TRBJ1-3; abundance: NA; CDR3aa: CASSQETGQYGNTIYF; CDR3nt: TGTGCCAGCAGCCAAGAGACGGGCCAGTATGGAAACACCATATATTTT
d_gene: TRBD1; v_gene: TRBV29-1; j_gene: TRBJ1-4; abundance: NA; CDR3aa: CSVSRRDRGEKLFF; CDR3nt: TGCAGCGTGTCCCGACGGGACAGGGGTGAAAAACTGTTTTTT
d_gene: NA; v_gene: TRBV30; j_gene: TRBJ2-3; abundance: NA; CDR3aa: CAGATGLTDTQYF; CDR3nt: TGTGCCGGAGCGACAGGACTCACAGATACGCAGTATTTT
d_gene: NA; v_gene: TRBV11-2; j_gene: TRBJ2-5; abundance: few; CDR3aa: CASSSSSTRYGETQYF; CDR3nt: TGTGCCAGCAGCTCTTCCTCGACTAGATATGGGGAGACCCAGTACTTC
d_gene: NA; v_gene: TRBV3-1; j_gene: TRBJ2-7; abundance: few; CDR3aa: CASSQEDEQYF; CDR3nt: TGTGCCAGCAGCCAAGAGGACGAGCAGTACTTC
d_gene: NA; v_gene: TRBV11-3; j_gene: TRBJ1-1; abundance: many; CDR3aa: CASSPDAGITEAFF; CDR3nt: TGTGCCAGCAGCCCGGATGCCGGGATTACTGAAGCTTTCTTT
d_gene: TRBD1; v_gene: TRBV18; j_gene: TRBJ2-7; abundance: few; CDR3aa: CASSSTGGLSYEQYF; CDR3nt: TGTGCCAGCTCATCGACAGGGGGCCTCTCCTACGAGCAGTACTTC
d_gene: NA; v_gene: TRBV6-5; j_gene: TRBJ1-4; abundance: many; CDR3aa: CASSYSGGPVEKLFF; CDR3nt: TGTGCCAGCAGTTACTCTGGGGGCCCGGTGGAAAAACTGTTTTTT
d_gene: TRBD1; v_gene: TRBV7-3; j_gene: TRBJ1-2; abundance: few; CDR3aa: CASSPKGGQYITNYGYTF; CDR3nt: TGTGCCAGCAGCCCAAAAGGGGGACAGTATATTACTAACTATGGCTACACCTTC
d_gene: TRBD2; v_gene: TRBV5-1; j_gene: TRBJ2-5; abundance: many; CDR3aa: CASSPSGGAQTQYF; CDR3nt: TGCGCCAGCAGCCCTAGCGGGGGGGCTCAGACCCAGTACTTC
d_gene: TRBD1; v_gene: TRBV18; j_gene: TRBJ2-3; abundance: NA; CDR3aa: CASSPLQDRADTQYF; CDR3nt: TGTGCCAGCTCACCACTTCAGGACAGGGCAGATACGCAGTATTTT
d_gene: NA; v_gene: TRBV29-1; j_gene: TRBJ2-4; abundance: many; CDR3aa: CSVGEAKNIQYF; CDR3nt: TGCAGCGTCGGGGAGGCCAAAAACATTCAGTACTTC
d_gene: NA; v_gene: TRBV19; j_gene: TRBJ2-7; abundance: NA; CDR3aa: CATGVGIEPGYEQYF; CDR3nt: TGTGCCACCGGAGTAGGGATTGAACCGGGCTACGAGCAGTACTTC
d_gene: NA; v_gene: TRBV27; j_gene: TRBJ1-5; abundance: many; CDR3aa: CASSFTYNQPQHF; CDR3nt: TGTGCCAGCAGTTTTACATACAATCAGCCCCAGCATTTT
d_gene: NA; v_gene: TRBV6-5; j_gene: TRBJ2-5; abundance: many; CDR3aa: CASRRGETQYF; CDR3nt: TGTGCCAGCAGGCGCGGGGAGACCCAGTACTTC
d_gene: NA; v_gene: TRBV6-2/TRBV6-3; j_gene: TRBJ2-1; abundance: many; CDR3aa: CASSYSRSAGDEQFF; CDR3nt: TGTGCCAGCAGTTACTCTCGATCGGCAGGCGATGAGCAGTTCTTC
d_gene: TRBD2; v_gene: TRBV6-5; j_gene: TRBJ2-1; abundance: few; CDR3aa: CASRDRPAGDEQFF; CDR3nt: TGTGCCAGCAGGGATCGTCCAGCGGGGGATGAGCAGTTCTTC
d_gene: TRBD2; v_gene: TRBV5-8; j_gene: TRBJ2-5; abundance: few; CDR3aa: CASSTWTSVKTQYF; CDR3nt: TGTGCCAGCAGCACCTGGACTAGCGTGAAGACCCAGTACTTC
d_gene: NA; v_gene: TRBV7-6; j_gene: TRBJ1-2; abundance: few; CDR3aa: CASSLATGNYGYTF; CDR3nt: TGTGCCAGCAGCTTAGCGACAGGAAACTATGGCTACACCTTC
d_gene: NA; v_gene: TRBV2; j_gene: TRBJ2-3; abundance: few; CDR3aa: CASRGSSVDTQYF; CDR3nt: TGTGCCAGCAGGGGTTCGTCGGTAGATACGCAGTATTTT
d_gene: TRBD2; v_gene: TRBV20-1; j_gene: TRBJ2-3; abundance: many; CDR3aa: CSASPSGFDTQYF; CDR3nt: TGCAGTGCTAGCCCTAGCGGGTTTGATACGCAGTATTTT